Listed here are 14 T cell receptor beta chains from one sample, sequenced in a study of blood T cell repertoires in COVID-19. Profiled with immunoSEQ multiplex PCR; TCRdb holds only in-frame clones, not every one. The sample contains approximately 290,000 clones, roughly 84% of which appear only once. The sequenced sample consisted of peripheral blood. Source of these receptors: a person aged 65-85 years with COVID-19, enrolled during active disease.

The J gene is TRBJ1-6, the V gene TRBV6-5, with 7 bases that match TRBD1. The CDR3 length is 14 residues. Trimming took 7 bases from V and 8 from J; bases not matched to a gene: 8. Germline values: CDR1 MNHEY, CDR2 SVGAGI. In nucleotides, the CDR3 is TGTGCCAGCATTCTGGGGACAGCGGATTCACCCCTCCACTTT. Protein sequence: CASILGTADSPLHF.

The chain recombines TRBV10-3 with TRBJ1-1, with TRBD1 as a possible D gene (6 bases). The germline V and J ends were trimmed by 5 bases and 5 bases, with 21 bases remaining between them. In germline, CDR1 is ENHRY, CDR2 SYGVKD. CDR3 length equals 16 residues. The CDR3 reads CAISPSRTETKTEAFF. DNA of the CDR3: TGTGCCATCAGTCCCTCTCGGACAGAGACGAAAACTGAAGCTTTCTTT.

The chain has TRBV15 and TRBJ2-3, with D perhaps TRBD2 (5 bases). CDR3 length: 13 residues. With 4 bases removed from V and 5 bases from J, the gap between germline ends came to 10 bases. The germline V gene encodes CDR1 LNHNV and CDR2 YYDKDF (reference sequence). CDR3 DNA sequence: TGTGCCACCAGCAATAGCGAGGGAGATACGCAGTATTTT. Its translation: CATSNSEGDTQYF.

V usage is TRBV6-1 and J usage is TRBJ1-2; TRBD1 matches at 7 bases. In germline, CDR1 is MNHNS, CDR2 SASEGT. V shed 4 bases, J shed 7 bases, and the junction held 6 bases outside the gene matches. The CDR3 loop spans 13 amino acids. The CDR3 here is CASSVARQGGYTF. CDR3 nucleotides: TGTGCCAGCAGTGTAGCTAGACAGGGTGGCTACACCTTC.

The V and J genes are TRBV7-6 and TRBJ1-5, with D possibly TRBD1 on 6 matching bases. The length of the CDR3 is 15 residues. Germline assignment: CDR1 SGHVS and CDR2 FNYEAQ. V was trimmed by 2 bases and J by 7 bases, leaving 15 bases between them. CDR3 in amino acids: CASSLSQGSGQPQHF. The CDR3 nucleotides are TGTGCCAGCAGCTTATCACAGGGTTCCGGGCAGCCCCAGCATTTT.

The V call is TRBV6-5, the J call TRBJ1-5; 11 bases are shared with TRBD1. This CDR3 has 14 amino acids. After removal of 3 bases from V and 7 bases from J, the junction contained 2 bases not matched to a gene. Germline assignment: CDR1 MNHEY and CDR2 SVGAGI. The CDR3 here is CASSYGTGGQPQHF. The CDR3 coding sequence is TGTGCCAGCAGTTATGGGACAGGGGGGCAGCCCCAGCATTTT.

V gene TRBV6-5 combines with J gene TRBJ2-3, with 7 bases identical to TRBD2. Germline V gene lookup returns CDR1 MNHEY and CDR2 SVGAGI. The CDR3 has 15 residues. Trimming cost V 0 bases and J 4 bases; bases outside gene matches: 4. CDR3 region: CASSYSGGTADTQYF. CDR3 sequence (DNA): TGTGCCAGCAGTTACTCGGGAGGGACCGCAGATACGCAGTATTTT.

V gene TRBV5-6 combines with J gene TRBJ2-7, with 7 bases lining up with TRBD1. Per germline, CDR1 SGHDT and CDR2 YYEEEE. V lost 4 bases to trimming and J lost 4 bases; unmatched junction nucleotides: 11. The CDR3 is 15 residues long. The CDR3 here is CASSPMGQQKYEQYF. The CDR3 DNA follows: TGTGCCAGCAGCCCGATGGGACAGCAAAAATACGAGCAGTACTTC.

CDR3 coding DNA: TGTGCCTGGAGTGGGGGGCTCAGGGGAGCCAATTCACCCCTCCACTTT. The encoded protein is CAWSGGLRGANSPLHF. This sequence joins TRBV30 and TRBJ1-6, with D maybe TRBD1 (6 bases). CDR3 length equals 16 residues. V lost 1 base and J 7 bases, leaving 17 bases between the germline ends. CDR1 and CDR2 from the germline V gene are GTSNPN and SVGIG (reference sequence).

The genes are TRBV28 and TRBJ1-3; tentatively, D is TRBD1 (6 bases). Germline values: CDR1 MDHEN, CDR2 SYDVKM. The CDR3 has 16 residues. V was pared by 2 bases and J by 4 bases, with 15 bases between. The CDR3 DNA reads TGTGCCAGCAGTTTACCCGTGACAGGTGCCGGAAACACCATATATTTT. This codes for CASSLPVTGAGNTIYF.

The CDR3 nucleotides are TGTGCCACCAGCAGAGGGGGGGACAGTTGCGTATATTTT. Translated, it gives CATSRGGDSCVYF. J is TRBJ1-3 and V is TRBV15, with TRBD1 identical over 7 bases. The CDR3 consists of 13 residues. Per the germline V gene, CDR1 is LNHNV and CDR2 is YYDKDF (reference sequence). Trimming took 1 base from V and 14 from J; bases not matched to a gene: 8.

The chain joins TRBV7-9 to TRBJ2-5; 7 bases line up with TRBD1. The CDR3 totals 15 residues. CDR1 is SEHNR, CDR2 FQNEAQ, per germline (reference sequence). V shed 1 base, J shed 5 bases, and the junction held 7 bases outside the gene matches. The CDR3 sequence is CASSLGAGGRETQYF. The CDR3 nucleotides are TGTGCCAGCAGCTTAGGGGCAGGGGGACGGGAGACCCAGTACTTC. The variable domain in full, completed from reference TRBV7-9 and TRBJ2-5, reads DTGVSQNPRHKITKRGQNVTFRCDPISEHNRLYWYRQTLGQGPEFLTYFQNEAQLEKSRLLSDRFSAERPKGSFSTLEIQRTEQGDSAMYLCASSLGAGGRETQYFGPGTRLLVL.

This clone has more than one count but fewer than ten. This chain connects TRBV12-3 or TRBV12-4 to TRBJ2-7; D is ambiguous. V shed 6 bases and J shed 7 bases, with 13 bases lying between them. The CDR3 has 12 residues. CDR3 nucleotides: TGTGCCAGCAGCCTACTCTACTGGGAGCAGTACTTC. It encodes CASSLLYWEQYF.

This rearrangement joins TRBV7-9 to TRBJ2-7, with 8 bases identical to TRBD2. CDR1 is SEHNR, CDR2 FQNEAQ, per germline (reference sequence). The V and J ends lost 2 bases and 5 bases, in that order; junction bases with no gene match: 17. The CDR3 loop spans 18 amino acids. The CDR3 is CASSLKGQPGGPAHEQYF. In nucleotides, the CDR3 is TGTGCCAGCAGCTTAAAGGGGCAGCCGGGAGGGCCTGCCCACGAGCAGTACTTC.